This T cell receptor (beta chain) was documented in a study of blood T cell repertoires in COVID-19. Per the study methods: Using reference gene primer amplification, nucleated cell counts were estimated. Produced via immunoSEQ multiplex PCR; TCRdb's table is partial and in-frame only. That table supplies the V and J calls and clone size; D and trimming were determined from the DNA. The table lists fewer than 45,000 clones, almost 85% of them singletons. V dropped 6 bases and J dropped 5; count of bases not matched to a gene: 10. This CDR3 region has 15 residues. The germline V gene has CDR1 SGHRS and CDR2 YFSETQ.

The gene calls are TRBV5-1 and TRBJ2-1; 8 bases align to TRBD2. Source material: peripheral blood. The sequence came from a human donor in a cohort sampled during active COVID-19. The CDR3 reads CASTIGAGGDNEQFF. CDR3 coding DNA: TGCGCCAGCACCATCGGGGCGGGAGGCGACAATGAGCAGTTCTTC.